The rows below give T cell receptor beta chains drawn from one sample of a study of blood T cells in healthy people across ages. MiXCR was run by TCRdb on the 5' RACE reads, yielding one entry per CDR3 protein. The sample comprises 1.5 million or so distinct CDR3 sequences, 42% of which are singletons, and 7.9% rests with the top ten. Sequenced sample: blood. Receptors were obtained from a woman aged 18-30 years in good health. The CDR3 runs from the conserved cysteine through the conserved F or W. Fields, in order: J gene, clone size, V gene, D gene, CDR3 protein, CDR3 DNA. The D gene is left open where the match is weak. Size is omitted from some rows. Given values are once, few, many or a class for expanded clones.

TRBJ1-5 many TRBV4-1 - CASSQDRGSNQPQHF TGTGCCAGCAGCCAAGATCGGGGTAGCAATCAGCCCCAGCATTTT
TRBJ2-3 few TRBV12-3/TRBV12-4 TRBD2 CASSFRLAASTDTQYF TGTGCCAGCAGTTTCCGACTAGCGGCTAGCACAGATACGCAGTATTTT
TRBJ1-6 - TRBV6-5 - CASSYPNSPLHF TGTGCCAGCAGTTACCCGAATTCACCCCTCCACTTT
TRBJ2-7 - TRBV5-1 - CASSPAAGMGYEQYF TGCGCCAGCAGCCCGGCAGCAGGGATGGGTTACGAGCAGTACTTC
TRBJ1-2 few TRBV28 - CASRQGGAGYGYTF TGTGCCAGCCGGCAAGGGGGGGCTGGTTACGGCTACACCTTC
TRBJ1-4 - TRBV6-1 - CARGWTAREKLFF TGTGCCAGGGGCTGGACCGCTAGGGAGAAACTGTTTTTT
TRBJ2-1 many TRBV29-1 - CSSGGRDAYNEQFF TGCAGCTCTGGCGGGCGGGACGCATACAATGAGCAGTTCTTC
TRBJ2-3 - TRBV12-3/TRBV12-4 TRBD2 CTSITAGTSGMSTDTQYF TGTACCAGCATTACAGCCGGGACTAGCGGGATGAGCACAGATACGCAGTATTTT
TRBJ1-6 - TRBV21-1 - CASSGGTGYNSPLHF TGTGCCAGCAGCGGAGGGACAGGCTATAATTCACCCCTCCACTTT
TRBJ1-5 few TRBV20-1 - CSARAGDQPQHF TGCAGTGCTAGGGCGGGAGATCAGCCCCAGCATTTT
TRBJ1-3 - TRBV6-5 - CASSAYSTVGNTIYF TGTGCCAGCAGTGCCTACAGTACCGTTGGAAACACCATATATTTT
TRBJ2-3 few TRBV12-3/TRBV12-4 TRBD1 CASSLTGDPDTQYF TGTGCCAGCAGCCTGACAGGGGACCCAGATACGCAGTATTTT
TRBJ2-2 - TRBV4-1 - CASSQDLLLESQNTGELFF TGCGCCAGCAGCCAAGATCTATTACTCGAATCGCAGAACACCGGGGAGCTGTTTTTT
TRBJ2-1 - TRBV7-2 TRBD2 CATSRRLAGVGEQFF TGTGCCACCAGTCGTCGACTAGCGGGAGTGGGTGAGCAGTTCTTC
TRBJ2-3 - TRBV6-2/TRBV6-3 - CASSYVGNTDTQYF TGTGCCAGCAGTTATGTAGGGAACACAGATACGCAGTATTTT
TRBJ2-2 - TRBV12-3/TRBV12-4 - CASSLRMNTGELFF TGTGCCAGCAGTTTAAGGATGAACACCGGGGAGCTGTTTTTT
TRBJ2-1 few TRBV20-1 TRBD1 CSARDRATGGNEQFF TGCAGTGCTAGAGATAGGGCAACAGGGGGCAATGAGCAGTTCTTC
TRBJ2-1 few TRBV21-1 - CASSKGFRNEQFF TGTGCCAGCAGCAAAGGTTTTAGGAATGAGCAGTTCTTC
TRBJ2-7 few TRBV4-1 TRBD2 CASSLGGTSHYEQYF TGCGCCAGCAGCCTGGGCGGGACTAGCCATTACGAGCAGTACTTC
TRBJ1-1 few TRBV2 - CASSEVRGNTEAFF TGTGCCAGCAGTGAGGTTCGGGGAAACACTGAAGCTTTCTTT
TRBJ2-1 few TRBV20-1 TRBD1 CSAAGTVSYNEQFF TGCAGTGCGGCAGGGACAGTCTCCTACAATGAGCAGTTCTTC
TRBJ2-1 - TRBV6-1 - CASSVQAGPSYNEQFF TGTGCCAGCAGTGTTCAAGCGGGCCCCTCCTACAATGAGCAGTTCTTC
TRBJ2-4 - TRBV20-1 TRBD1 CSARNGQGAAIQYF TGCAGTGCTCGCAACGGACAGGGGGCGGCCATTCAGTACTTC
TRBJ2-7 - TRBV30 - CAWSGQTYEQYF TGTGCCTGGAGTGGACAGACGTACGAGCAGTACTTC
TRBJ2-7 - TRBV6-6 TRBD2 CASSYTRLAEYEQYF TGTGCCAGCAGTTACACGAGACTAGCGGAATACGAGCAGTACTTC
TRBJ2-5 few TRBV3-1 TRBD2 CASSRTAGTSGRETQYF TGTGCCAGCAGCCGAACGGCCGGGACTAGCGGACGAGAGACCCAGTACTTC
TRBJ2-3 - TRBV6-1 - CASSELERDTQYF TGTGCCAGCAGTGAACTTGAGAGAGATACGCAGTATTTT
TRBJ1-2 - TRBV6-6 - CASRLTGELNYGYTF TGTGCCAGCCGCTTGACGGGGGAACTTAACTATGGCTACACCTTC
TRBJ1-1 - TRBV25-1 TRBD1 CASSESGGGSIGTEAFF TGTGCCAGCAGTGAATCAGGGGGAGGGAGTATAGGCACTGAAGCTTTCTTT
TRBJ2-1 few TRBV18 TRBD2 CASSPPGTSAYNEQFF TGTGCCAGCTCACCACCGGGTACTAGCGCCTACAATGAGCAGTTCTTC